This is a list of T cell receptor beta chains from one sample in a study of low-dose radiotherapy and immunotherapy resistance in tumors. Using its own MiXCR run on the reads, TCRdb lists one record per CDR3 protein. The sample records 60,000 or so distinct CDR3 sequences, about 23% being singletons. Source: PBMCs, taken after low-dose radiotherapy plus immunotherapy. These receptors came from a male donor with prostate cancer. Both conserved end residues are part of each CDR3. Each record gives: clone size, D gene, V gene, J gene, CDR3 protein, CDR3 DNA. The D gene is left open where the match is weak. Size tells how often a clone was seen (once, few, many) or the class of an expanded clone, and some rows leave it out.

abundance: once; d_gene: TRBD2; v_gene: TRBV20-1; j_gene: TRBJ2-2; CDR3aa: CSARDLSGRAGYGELFF; CDR3nt: TGCAGTGCTAGAGATCTTAGCGGGAGGGCCGGGTACGGGGAGCTGTTTTTT
abundance: few; d_gene: -; v_gene: TRBV19; j_gene: TRBJ1-5; CDR3aa: CASSGDRNQPQHF; CDR3nt: TGTGCCAGTAGTGGGGACCGCAATCAGCCCCAGCATTTT
abundance: -; d_gene: TRBD1; v_gene: TRBV19; j_gene: TRBJ1-1; CDR3aa: CASSLRTGGKNTEAFF; CDR3nt: TGTGCCAGTAGTCTACGGACAGGGGGGAAGAACACTGAAGCTTTCTTT
abundance: many; d_gene: -; v_gene: TRBV3-1; j_gene: TRBJ2-7; CDR3aa: CASSQEGRTYEQYF; CDR3nt: TGTGCCAGCAGCCAAGAAGGCAGGACCTACGAGCAGTACTTC
abundance: many; d_gene: -; v_gene: TRBV5-4; j_gene: TRBJ2-3; CDR3aa: CASSLAIQAGTDTQYF; CDR3nt: TGTGCCAGCAGCTTGGCGATTCAGGCAGGCACAGATACGCAGTATTTT
abundance: many; d_gene: -; v_gene: TRBV12-3/TRBV12-4; j_gene: TRBJ1-1; CDR3aa: CASSFFGGTGGTEAFF; CDR3nt: TGTGCCAGCAGTTTTTTTGGGGGGACGGGGGGCACTGAAGCTTTCTTT
abundance: many; d_gene: TRBD1; v_gene: TRBV30; j_gene: TRBJ2-7; CDR3aa: CAWTDRPHEQYF; CDR3nt: TGTGCCTGGACGGACAGGCCCCACGAGCAGTACTTC
abundance: many; d_gene: TRBD1; v_gene: TRBV12-3/TRBV12-4; j_gene: TRBJ2-7; CDR3aa: CASSMDRPSEQYF; CDR3nt: TGTGCCAGCAGTATGGACAGGCCTTCCGAGCAGTACTTC
abundance: -; d_gene: -; v_gene: TRBV4-1; j_gene: TRBJ2-1; CDR3aa: CASSTLGGKYNEQFF; CDR3nt: TGCGCCAGCTCCACCTTGGGCGGTAAATACAATGAGCAGTTCTTC
abundance: many; d_gene: -; v_gene: TRBV19; j_gene: TRBJ2-2; CDR3aa: CASSTTGTYTGELFF; CDR3nt: TGTGCCAGTAGTACCACAGGGACATACACCGGGGAGCTGTTTTTT
abundance: -; d_gene: -; v_gene: TRBV27; j_gene: TRBJ1-1; CDR3aa: CASSFSGKNTEAFF; CDR3nt: TGTGCCAGCAGTTTCTCGGGTAAGAACACTGAAGCTTTCTTT
abundance: many; d_gene: -; v_gene: TRBV20-1; j_gene: TRBJ1-2; CDR3aa: CSAREKKTNYGYTF; CDR3nt: TGCAGTGCTAGGGAGAAGAAGACTAACTATGGCTACACCTTC
abundance: many; d_gene: -; v_gene: TRBV6-2/TRBV6-3; j_gene: TRBJ2-5; CDR3aa: CASSYVETQYF; CDR3nt: TGTGCCAGCAGTTATGTAGAGACCCAGTACTTC
abundance: -; d_gene: TRBD2; v_gene: TRBV5-5; j_gene: TRBJ2-7; CDR3aa: CASSWAAGGQFDYEQYF; CDR3nt: TGTGCCAGCAGCTGGGCGGCGGGGGGGCAGTTTGACTACGAGCAGTACTTC
abundance: many; d_gene: -; v_gene: TRBV10-3; j_gene: TRBJ1-3; CDR3aa: CAISSDRDSGNTIYF; CDR3nt: TGTGCCATCAGTTCCGACAGAGACTCTGGAAACACCATATATTTT
abundance: -; d_gene: -; v_gene: TRBV7-9; j_gene: TRBJ2-3; CDR3aa: CASSPGADTQYF; CDR3nt: TGTGCCAGCAGCCCAGGCGCAGATACGCAGTATTTT
abundance: many; d_gene: TRBD2; v_gene: TRBV6-1; j_gene: TRBJ2-3; CDR3aa: CASSDLAGGLLLGTDTQYF; CDR3nt: TGTGCCAGCAGTGACCTAGCGGGGGGGCTATTATTGGGCACAGATACGCAGTATTTT
abundance: many; d_gene: -; v_gene: TRBV6-1; j_gene: TRBJ2-7; CDR3aa: CAISATMDSYEQYF; CDR3nt: TGTGCCATCAGTGCCACAATGGACTCCTACGAGCAGTACTTC
abundance: many; d_gene: TRBD2; v_gene: TRBV25-1; j_gene: TRBJ2-3; CDR3aa: CASSSGSMTDTQYF; CDR3nt: TGTGCCAGCAGTAGCGGGAGTATGACAGATACGCAGTATTTT
abundance: many; d_gene: -; v_gene: TRBV28; j_gene: TRBJ2-3; CDR3aa: CASRRPSTDTQYF; CDR3nt: TGTGCCAGCAGGCGCCCGAGCACAGATACGCAGTATTTT
abundance: many; d_gene: -; v_gene: TRBV20-1; j_gene: TRBJ2-1; CDR3aa: CSAGNYNEQFF; CDR3nt: TGCAGTGCGGGTAACTACAATGAGCAGTTCTTC
abundance: -; d_gene: -; v_gene: TRBV19; j_gene: TRBJ2-5; CDR3aa: CASRPADRQETQYF; CDR3nt: TGTGCCAGTCGGCCAGCGGACAGACAAGAGACCCAGTACTTC
abundance: many; d_gene: -; v_gene: TRBV14; j_gene: TRBJ1-3; CDR3aa: CASSQERFSSGNTIYF; CDR3nt: TGTGCCAGCAGCCAAGAACGGTTCAGCTCTGGAAACACCATATATTTT
abundance: -; d_gene: TRBD2; v_gene: TRBV5-4; j_gene: TRBJ2-3; CDR3aa: CASSLYLAGGPPDTQYF; CDR3nt: TGTGCCAGCAGCCTTTATCTAGCGGGGGGGCCACCAGATACGCAGTATTTT
abundance: many; d_gene: TRBD2; v_gene: TRBV7-9; j_gene: TRBJ2-1; CDR3aa: CASSLTSGYSYNEQFF; CDR3nt: TGTGCCAGCAGCTTGACTAGCGGCTACTCCTACAATGAGCAGTTCTTC
abundance: -; d_gene: TRBD1; v_gene: TRBV5-1; j_gene: TRBJ1-6; CDR3aa: CASSLEGTGPSPLHF; CDR3nt: TGCGCCAGCAGCTTGGAGGGGACAGGGCCGTCACCCCTCCACTTT
abundance: many; d_gene: TRBD1; v_gene: TRBV7-2; j_gene: TRBJ2-1; CDR3aa: CASSLARGTLLARALVRGEQFF; CDR3nt: TGTGCCAGCAGCTTAGCCAGGGGGACCTTATTGGCGAGAGCCCTTGTGCGTGGTGAGCAGTTCTTC
abundance: many; d_gene: -; v_gene: TRBV4-1; j_gene: TRBJ1-6; CDR3aa: CASSQGGANYNSPLHF; CDR3nt: TGCGCCAGCAGCCAAGGCGGGGCCAACTATAATTCACCCCTCCACTTT
abundance: many; d_gene: TRBD1; v_gene: TRBV20-1; j_gene: TRBJ2-3; CDR3aa: CSARGTADTQYF; CDR3nt: TGCAGTGCTAGGGGGACAGCAGATACGCAGTATTTT
abundance: many; d_gene: -; v_gene: TRBV6-2/TRBV6-3; j_gene: TRBJ1-2; CDR3aa: CASSELSFDGYTF; CDR3nt: TGTGCCAGCAGTGAATTGTCGTTTGATGGCTACACCTTC
abundance: -; d_gene: TRBD2; v_gene: TRBV9; j_gene: TRBJ2-3; CDR3aa: CASSAQTSDGDTQYF; CDR3nt: TGTGCCAGCAGCGCCCAGACTAGCGACGGAGATACGCAGTATTTT
abundance: many; d_gene: -; v_gene: TRBV7-4; j_gene: TRBJ1-3; CDR3aa: CASSFGGSGNTIYF; CDR3nt: TGTGCCAGCAGCTTCGGGGGTTCTGGAAACACCATATATTTT
abundance: once; d_gene: -; v_gene: TRBV5-1; j_gene: TRBJ2-5; CDR3aa: CASSFRRVGETQYF; CDR3nt: TGCGCCAGCAGCTTCCGCCGGGTGGGAGAGACCCAGTACTTC
abundance: many; d_gene: TRBD2; v_gene: TRBV9; j_gene: TRBJ2-1; CDR3aa: CASSALSGATYNEQFF; CDR3nt: TGTGCCAGCAGCGCTCTTAGCGGGGCAACCTACAATGAGCAGTTCTTC
abundance: many; d_gene: -; v_gene: TRBV20-1; j_gene: TRBJ1-2; CDR3aa: CSARPGGYTF; CDR3nt: TGCAGTGCTAGGCCGGGTGGCTACACCTTC
abundance: -; d_gene: TRBD2; v_gene: TRBV7-8; j_gene: TRBJ2-1; CDR3aa: CASSFSGGQNEQFF; CDR3nt: TGTGCCAGCAGCTTTAGCGGGGGGCAAAATGAGCAGTTCTTC
abundance: many; d_gene: -; v_gene: TRBV6-2/TRBV6-3; j_gene: TRBJ1-1; CDR3aa: CASSSRGYRVNTEAFF; CDR3nt: TGTGCCAGCAGTTCGAGAGGATACAGGGTGAACACTGAAGCTTTCTTT
abundance: many; d_gene: -; v_gene: TRBV7-8; j_gene: TRBJ1-1; CDR3aa: CASSLDVGGSEAFF; CDR3nt: TGTGCCAGCAGCTTGGATGTTGGGGGCTCTGAAGCTTTCTTT
abundance: many; d_gene: -; v_gene: TRBV3-1; j_gene: TRBJ2-3; CDR3aa: CASSQVIGGSPTDTQYF; CDR3nt: TGTGCCAGCAGCCAAGTGATCGGGGGATCCCCCACAGATACGCAGTATTTT
abundance: many; d_gene: TRBD1; v_gene: TRBV24-1; j_gene: TRBJ1-2; CDR3aa: CATSDTDREYGYTF; CDR3nt: TGTGCCACCAGTGATACGGACAGGGAATATGGCTACACCTTC
abundance: many; d_gene: TRBD2; v_gene: TRBV6-1; j_gene: TRBJ2-7; CDR3aa: CASRPGRGYEQYF; CDR3nt: TGTGCCAGCAGGCCCGGGAGGGGCTACGAGCAGTACTTC
abundance: many; d_gene: TRBD1; v_gene: TRBV6-2/TRBV6-3; j_gene: TRBJ1-1; CDR3aa: CATAYRGMNTEAFF; CDR3nt: TGTGCCACGGCCTACAGGGGTATGAACACTGAAGCTTTCTTT
abundance: many; d_gene: TRBD2; v_gene: TRBV5-1; j_gene: TRBJ2-1; CDR3aa: CASSPKTSAGYNEQFF; CDR3nt: TGCGCCAGCAGCCCCAAGACTAGCGCCGGGTACAATGAGCAGTTCTTC
abundance: many; d_gene: TRBD2; v_gene: TRBV7-2; j_gene: TRBJ2-3; CDR3aa: CASRDRTSGLSDTQYF; CDR3nt: TGTGCCAGCAGGGATCGGACTAGCGGCTTATCAGATACGCAGTATTTT
abundance: many; d_gene: -; v_gene: TRBV13; j_gene: TRBJ2-1; CDR3aa: CASSPRGRKDYNEQFF; CDR3nt: TGTGCCAGCAGCCCCCGGGGGCGGAAGGACTACAATGAGCAGTTCTTC
abundance: many; d_gene: TRBD2; v_gene: TRBV4-1; j_gene: TRBJ2-1; CDR3aa: CASSQGFGLAGNEQFF; CDR3nt: TGCGCCAGCAGCCAAGGTTTTGGTCTAGCGGGCAATGAGCAGTTCTTC
abundance: once; d_gene: TRBD1; v_gene: TRBV20-1; j_gene: TRBJ2-7; CDR3aa: CSARVTGYEQYF; CDR3nt: TGCAGTGCTAGAGTGACAGGGTACGAGCAGTACTTC
abundance: many; d_gene: -; v_gene: TRBV3-1; j_gene: TRBJ1-5; CDR3aa: CASSHREKQPQHF; CDR3nt: TGTGCCAGCAGCCACAGAGAGAAACAGCCCCAGCATTTT
abundance: many; d_gene: TRBD2; v_gene: TRBV20-1; j_gene: TRBJ2-4; CDR3aa: CSARLAGAKVEYIQYF; CDR3nt: TGCAGTGCCAGACTAGCGGGGGCAAAGGTCGAATACATTCAGTACTTC
abundance: many; d_gene: TRBD2; v_gene: TRBV7-2; j_gene: TRBJ2-5; CDR3aa: CASSLTRGGVETQYF; CDR3nt: TGTGCCAGCAGCTTAACGCGCGGGGGGGTGGAGACCCAGTACTTC
abundance: many; d_gene: -; v_gene: TRBV23-1; j_gene: TRBJ2-3; CDR3aa: CASVGRTYQDTQYF; CDR3nt: TGCGCCAGCGTGGGCCGGACGTACCAAGATACGCAGTATTTT
abundance: many; d_gene: -; v_gene: TRBV5-1; j_gene: TRBJ1-1; CDR3aa: CASSLEADMNTEAFF; CDR3nt: TGCGCCAGCAGCTTGGAGGCAGACATGAACACTGAAGCTTTCTTT
abundance: many; d_gene: -; v_gene: TRBV6-2/TRBV6-3; j_gene: TRBJ1-2; CDR3aa: CASSPGRAYGYTF; CDR3nt: TGTGCCAGCAGCCCCGGGAGGGCCTATGGCTACACCTTC
abundance: many; d_gene: -; v_gene: TRBV3-1; j_gene: TRBJ2-2; CDR3aa: CASSQTGLTGELFF; CDR3nt: TGTGCCAGCAGCCAGACGGGTCTCACCGGGGAGCTGTTTTTT
abundance: many; d_gene: -; v_gene: TRBV30; j_gene: TRBJ1-1; CDR3aa: CAWIRTVRNTEAFF; CDR3nt: TGTGCCTGGATTCGGACAGTTCGGAACACTGAAGCTTTCTTT